Below, one T cell receptor beta chain is given with its context. Seattle's enrolled individuals joined amid active infection and were then monitored longitudinally. Methods used by the authors: For nucleated cells, counts were estimated from reference gene primer amplification. Repertoires were generated with immunoSEQ multiplex PCR, while TCRdb's copy carries only in-frame clones and drops some. The D gene and trimming were derived from the DNA, and the V and J assignments and clone size from that table. The table has roughly 52,000 clones, under 90% seen once. CDR1 is GTSNPN and CDR2 is SVGIG in the germline V gene (reference sequence). V lost 0 bases and J lost 9, with 8 bases in between. The CDR3 has 12 residues. The data were obtained in a study of blood T cell repertoires in COVID-19. Across the whole study: From the United States, Italy and Spain came samples of acute and convalescent COVID-19. The analysed material was cDNA or gDNA that came from T cells, B-cell-depleted T cells, or PBMCs.

The TCR was taken from a man older than 75 with COVID-19, enrolled during active disease. The sequencing sample was made of peripheral blood. The J gene is TRBJ2-2, the V gene TRBV30; D unresolved. In DNA, the CDR3 is TGTGCCTGGAGTGTACCCTCTAGGGAGCTGTTTTTT. Translation: CAWSVPSRELFF.